This T cell receptor (beta chain) was sequenced for a study of blood T cell repertoires in COVID-19. CDR3 length: 15 residues. Germline V CDR1 and CDR2: GTSNPN, SVGIG (reference sequence). V shed 5 bases and J 5 bases; nucleotides not matched to a gene: 12. As handled by the study authors: How many nucleated cells were present was estimated from reference gene primer amplification. Only in-frame clones appear in the TCRdb table, and some are missing; sequencing was by immunoSEQ multiplex PCR. V, J and clone size were drawn from that table, and D and trimming were deduced from the DNA. Of over 60,000 clones listed, roughly 77% are singletons.

The chain couples TRBV30 to TRBJ2-3, with 8 bases that match TRBD1. This receptor was obtained from a human donor in a cohort sampled during active COVID-19. The sequenced sample was peripheral blood. The DNA for the CDR3 is TGTGCCTGGGGAAGAGGGCAGGGGGCAGGAGATACGCAGTATTTT. Translating it yields CAWGRGQGAGDTQYF.